This T cell receptor (beta chain) derives from a study of blood T cell repertoires in COVID-19. Measured with immunoSEQ multiplex PCR; TCRdb has only the in-frame clones, and not every one. The sample includes about 170,000 clones, approximately 82% of them seen just once. The sequencing input was peripheral blood. The TCR was taken from a woman of 80 years or more with acute or convalescent COVID-19.

CDR3 protein: CASSGSWGGTEAFF. The CDR3 DNA reads as TGTGCCAGCAGCGGCAGTTGGGGGGGTACTGAAGCTTTCTTT. This chain joins TRBV9 and TRBJ1-1; D is perhaps TRBD1 (5 bases). CDR3 length: 14 amino acids. Deletions cut 3 bases from V and 5 bases from J, with 14 bases between. Per the germline V gene, CDR1 is SGDLS and CDR2 is YYNGEE.